This T cell receptor (beta chain) emerged from a study of shared clonotypes between healthy human individuals. The germline gives CDR1 SGHTA, CDR2 FQGNSA. The CDR3 has 14 amino acids. The germline V and J ends were trimmed by 5 bases and 1 base, with 11 bases remaining between them. Sequencing was performed with immunoSEQ multiplex PCR; in TCRdb, only in-frame clones are kept and a portion is missing. The sample has some 1,100,000 clones, about 84% seen once; the top ten hold about 0.52%. The clonotype was recovered from a man younger than 30 in good health. Some clones in this sample may be carry-over from other donors' samples. V and J are TRBV7-2 and TRBJ1-1, with a possible D match to TRBD1 (6 bases). The sample consisted of memory CD4+ T cells from PBMCs. Subset described: CD45RA-negative fraction. The CDR3 nucleotides are TGTGCCAGCAGCCCGTTGACAGGGAACACTGAAGCTTTCTTT. The encoded protein is CASSPLTGNTEAFF.